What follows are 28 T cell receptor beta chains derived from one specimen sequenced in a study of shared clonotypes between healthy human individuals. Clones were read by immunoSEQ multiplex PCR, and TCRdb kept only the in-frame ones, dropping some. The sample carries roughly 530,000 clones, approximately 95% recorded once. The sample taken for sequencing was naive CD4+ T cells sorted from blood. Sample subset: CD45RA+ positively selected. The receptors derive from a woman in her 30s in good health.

CDR3 DNA sequence: TGTGCCAGCAGTCCCGGACTAGCGGGAGGTCCGAACACCGGGGAGCTGTTTTTT. Protein: CASSPGLAGGPNTGELFF. The chain links TRBV28 to TRBJ2-2, with 14 bases aligning to TRBD2. The V gene's germline CDR1 is MDHEN and CDR2 SYDVKM. This CDR3 is built from 18 residues. V was pared by 5 bases and J by 0 bases, with 5 bases of the junction left unmatched.

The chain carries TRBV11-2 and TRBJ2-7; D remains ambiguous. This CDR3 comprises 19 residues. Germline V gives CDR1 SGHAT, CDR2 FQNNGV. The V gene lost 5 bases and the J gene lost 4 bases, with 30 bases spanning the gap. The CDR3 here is CASSRPQTRASGGWYEQYF. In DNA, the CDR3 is TGTGCCAGCAGCCGACCCCAAACCCGGGCCTCAGGCGGATGGTACGAGCAGTACTTC.

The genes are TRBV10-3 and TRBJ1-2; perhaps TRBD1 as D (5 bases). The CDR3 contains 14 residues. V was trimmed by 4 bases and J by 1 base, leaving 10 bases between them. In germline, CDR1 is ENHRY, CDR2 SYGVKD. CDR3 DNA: TGTGCCATCAGTGTTAGGGACCATAACTATGGCTACACCTTC. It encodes CAISVRDHNYGYTF.

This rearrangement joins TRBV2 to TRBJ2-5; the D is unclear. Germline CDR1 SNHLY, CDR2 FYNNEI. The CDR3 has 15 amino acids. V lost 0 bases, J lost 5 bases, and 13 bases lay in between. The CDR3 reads CASSEARLKSETQYF. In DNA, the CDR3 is TGTGCCAGCAGTGAAGCGAGGTTAAAATCGGAGACCCAGTACTTC.

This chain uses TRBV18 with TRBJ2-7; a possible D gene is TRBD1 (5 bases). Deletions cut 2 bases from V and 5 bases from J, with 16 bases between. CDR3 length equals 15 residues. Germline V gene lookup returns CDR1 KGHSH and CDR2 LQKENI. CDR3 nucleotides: TGTGCCAGCTCACCAAATGCGCAGGGTAAAGACGAGCAGTACTTC. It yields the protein CASSPNAQGKDEQYF.

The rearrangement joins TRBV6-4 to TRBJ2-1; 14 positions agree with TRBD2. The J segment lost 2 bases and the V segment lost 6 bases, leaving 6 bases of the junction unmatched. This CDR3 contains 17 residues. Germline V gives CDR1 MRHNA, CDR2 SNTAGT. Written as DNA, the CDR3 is TGTGCCAGCAGGTCGGGACTAGCGGGAGCCGCCTACAATGAGCAGTTCTTC. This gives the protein CASRSGLAGAAYNEQFF.

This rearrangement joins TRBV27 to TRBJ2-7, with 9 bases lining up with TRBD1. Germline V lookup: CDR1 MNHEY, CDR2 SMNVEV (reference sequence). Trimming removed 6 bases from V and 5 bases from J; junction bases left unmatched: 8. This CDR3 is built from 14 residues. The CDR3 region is CASSTMDRGDEQYF. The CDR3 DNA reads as TGTGCCAGCAGCACTATGGACAGGGGCGACGAGCAGTACTTC.

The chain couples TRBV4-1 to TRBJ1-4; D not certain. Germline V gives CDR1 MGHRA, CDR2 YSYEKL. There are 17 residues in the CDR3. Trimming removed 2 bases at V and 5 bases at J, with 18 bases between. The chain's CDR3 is CASSQPGKRSKNEKLFF. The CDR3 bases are TGCGCCAGCAGCCAACCGGGGAAGCGCAGCAAGAATGAAAAACTGTTTTTT.

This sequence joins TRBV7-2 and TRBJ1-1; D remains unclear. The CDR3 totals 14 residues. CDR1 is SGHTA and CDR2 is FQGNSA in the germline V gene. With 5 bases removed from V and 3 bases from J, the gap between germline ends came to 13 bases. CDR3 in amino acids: CASSPQEGDTEAFF. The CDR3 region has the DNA TGTGCCAGCAGCCCCCAGGAGGGAGACACTGAAGCTTTCTTT.

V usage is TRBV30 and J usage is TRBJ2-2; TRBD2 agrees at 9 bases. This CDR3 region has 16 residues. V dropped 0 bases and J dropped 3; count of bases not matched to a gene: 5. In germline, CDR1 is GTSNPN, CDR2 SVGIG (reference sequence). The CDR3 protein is CAWSVGREGYTGELFF. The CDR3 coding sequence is TGTGCCTGGAGTGTAGGGCGGGAGGGGTACACCGGGGAGCTGTTTTTT.

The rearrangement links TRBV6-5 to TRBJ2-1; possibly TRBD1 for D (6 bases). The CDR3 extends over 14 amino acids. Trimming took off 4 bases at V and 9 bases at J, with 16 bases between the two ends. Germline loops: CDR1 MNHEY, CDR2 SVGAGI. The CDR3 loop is CASSFSDRPAEQFF. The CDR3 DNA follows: TGTGCCAGCAGTTTCAGCGACAGGCCGGCTGAGCAGTTCTTC.

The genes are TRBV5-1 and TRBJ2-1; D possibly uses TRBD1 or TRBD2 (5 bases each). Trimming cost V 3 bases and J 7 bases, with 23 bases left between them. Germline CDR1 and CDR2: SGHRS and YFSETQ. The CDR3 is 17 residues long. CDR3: CASSSNPGTDGGNEQFF. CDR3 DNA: TGCGCCAGCAGCTCGAACCCCGGGACCGACGGTGGGAATGAGCAGTTCTTC.

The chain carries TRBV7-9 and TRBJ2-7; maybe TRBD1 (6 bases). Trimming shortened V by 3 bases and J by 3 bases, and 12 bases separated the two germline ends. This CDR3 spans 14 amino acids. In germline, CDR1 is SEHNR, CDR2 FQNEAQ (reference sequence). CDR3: CASSFYRDNYEQYF. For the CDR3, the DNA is TGTGCCAGCAGCTTTTACCGGGACAACTACGAGCAGTACTTC.

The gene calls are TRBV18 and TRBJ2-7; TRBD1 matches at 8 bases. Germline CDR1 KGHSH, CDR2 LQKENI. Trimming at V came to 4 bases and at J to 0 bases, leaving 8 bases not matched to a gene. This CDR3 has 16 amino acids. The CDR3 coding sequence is TGTGCCAGCTCACGGTCAGGGGGCTACAGCTCCTACGAGCAGTACTTC. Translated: CASSRSGGYSSYEQYF.

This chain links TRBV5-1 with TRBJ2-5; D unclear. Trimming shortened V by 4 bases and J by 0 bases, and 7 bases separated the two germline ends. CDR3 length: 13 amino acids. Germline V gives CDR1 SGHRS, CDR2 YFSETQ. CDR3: CASSPANQETQYF. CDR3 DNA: TGCGCCAGCAGCCCCGCGAACCAAGAGACCCAGTACTTC.

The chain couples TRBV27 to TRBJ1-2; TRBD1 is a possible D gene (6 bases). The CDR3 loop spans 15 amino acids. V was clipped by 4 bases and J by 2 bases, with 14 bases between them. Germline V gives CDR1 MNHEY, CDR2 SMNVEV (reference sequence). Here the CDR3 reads CASSSARGRNYGYTF. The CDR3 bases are TGTGCCAGCAGTTCCGCCAGGGGCAGGAACTATGGCTACACCTTC.

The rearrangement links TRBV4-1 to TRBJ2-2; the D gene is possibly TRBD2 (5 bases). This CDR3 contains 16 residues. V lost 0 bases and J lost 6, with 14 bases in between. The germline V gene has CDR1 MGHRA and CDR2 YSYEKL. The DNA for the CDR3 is TGCGCCAGCAGCCAAGATCCTCGGGGAACGGCCGGGGAGCTGTTTTTT. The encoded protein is CASSQDPRGTAGELFF.

The CDR3 DNA is TGCGCCAGCAGCCAACCGGGACTAGCGGGAGTAATTGAGCAGTTCTTC. The encoded protein is CASSQPGLAGVIEQFF. This chain connects TRBV4-1 to TRBJ2-1, with 14 positions matching TRBD2. CDR1 and CDR2 (germline): MGHRA, YSYEKL. The J segment lost 9 bases and the V segment lost 2 bases, leaving 6 bases of the junction unmatched. CDR3 length: 16 amino acids.

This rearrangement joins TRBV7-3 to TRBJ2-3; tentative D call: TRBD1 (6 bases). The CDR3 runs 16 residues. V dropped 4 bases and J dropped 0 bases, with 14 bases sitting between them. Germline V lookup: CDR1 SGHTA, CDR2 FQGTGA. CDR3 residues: CASSSRWGPSTDTQYF. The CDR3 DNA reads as TGTGCCAGCAGCTCGCGATGGGGGCCAAGCACAGATACGCAGTATTTT.

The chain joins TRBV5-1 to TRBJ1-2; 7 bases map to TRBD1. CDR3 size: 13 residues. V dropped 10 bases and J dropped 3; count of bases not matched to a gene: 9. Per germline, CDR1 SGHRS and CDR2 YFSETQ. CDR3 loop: CASKGGQDYGYTF. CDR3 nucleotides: TGCGCCTCGAAAGGGGGCCAGGACTATGGCTACACCTTC.

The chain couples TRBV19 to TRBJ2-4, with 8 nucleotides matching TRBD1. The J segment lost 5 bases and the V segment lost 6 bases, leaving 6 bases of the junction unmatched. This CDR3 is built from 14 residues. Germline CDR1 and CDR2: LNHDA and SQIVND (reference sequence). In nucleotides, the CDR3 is TGTGCCAGTAGGGCGACAGGGGCCCAAAACATTCAGTACTTC. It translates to CASRATGAQNIQYF.

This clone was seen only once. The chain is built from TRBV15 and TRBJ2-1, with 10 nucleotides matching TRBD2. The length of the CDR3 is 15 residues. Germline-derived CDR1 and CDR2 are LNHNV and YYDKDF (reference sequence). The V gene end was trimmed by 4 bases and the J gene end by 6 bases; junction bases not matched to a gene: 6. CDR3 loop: CATSIRLAGTNEQFF. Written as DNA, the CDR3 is TGTGCCACCAGCATCCGACTAGCGGGTACCAATGAGCAGTTCTTC.

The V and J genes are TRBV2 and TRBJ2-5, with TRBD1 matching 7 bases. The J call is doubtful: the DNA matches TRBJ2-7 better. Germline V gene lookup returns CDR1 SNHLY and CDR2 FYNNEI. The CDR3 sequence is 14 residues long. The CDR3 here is CASRKSGQSYEQYF. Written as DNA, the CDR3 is TGTGCCAGCAGGAAATCGGGACAGTCCTACGAGCAGTACTTC.

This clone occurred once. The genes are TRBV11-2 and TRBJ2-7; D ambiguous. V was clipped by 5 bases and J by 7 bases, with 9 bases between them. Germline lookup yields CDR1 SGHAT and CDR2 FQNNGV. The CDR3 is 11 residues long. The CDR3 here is CASSAKWEQYF. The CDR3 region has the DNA TGTGCCAGCAGCGCTAAATGGGAGCAGTACTTC.

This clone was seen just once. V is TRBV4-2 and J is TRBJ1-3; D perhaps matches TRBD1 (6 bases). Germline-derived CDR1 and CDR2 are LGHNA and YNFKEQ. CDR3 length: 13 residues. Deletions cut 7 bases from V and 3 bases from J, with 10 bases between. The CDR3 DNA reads TGTGCCAGCAATACAGGGTATGGAAACACCATATATTTT. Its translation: CASNTGYGNTIYF.

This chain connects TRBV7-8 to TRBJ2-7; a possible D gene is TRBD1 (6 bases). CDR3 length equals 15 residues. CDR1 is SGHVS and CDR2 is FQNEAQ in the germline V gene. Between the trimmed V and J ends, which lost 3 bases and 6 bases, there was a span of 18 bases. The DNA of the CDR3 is TGTGCCAGCAGCTTCTTGGGGGACACGCCCGGCGAGCAGTACTTC. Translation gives CASSFLGDTPGEQYF.

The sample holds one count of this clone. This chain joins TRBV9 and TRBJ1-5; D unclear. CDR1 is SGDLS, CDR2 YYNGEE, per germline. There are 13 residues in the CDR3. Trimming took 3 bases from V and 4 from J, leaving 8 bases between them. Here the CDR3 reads CASSELGNQPQHF. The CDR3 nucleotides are TGTGCCAGCAGCGAATTAGGAAATCAGCCCCAGCATTTT.

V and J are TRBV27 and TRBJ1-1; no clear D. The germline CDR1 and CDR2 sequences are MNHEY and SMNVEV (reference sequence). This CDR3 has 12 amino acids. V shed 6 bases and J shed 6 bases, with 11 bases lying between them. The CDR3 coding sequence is TGTGCCAGCAGCCCCCTGGGCGCTGAAGCTTTCTTT. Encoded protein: CASSPLGAEAFF.